This T cell receptor (beta chain) was obtained from a study of blood T cell repertoires in COVID-19 (dated by TCRdb to the early 2020s). For context, the study as a whole: Samples covering the acute and convalescent phases of COVID-19 were provided by collaborators in the United States, Italy and Spain. Samples came from the ongoing ImmuneRACE study (first 160 participants) plus 1,254 subjects from 6 global collaborators. The sample metadata nearly always contained a de-identified subject ID, COVID-19 status, age in years and sex. A freely available public database, intended as a resource for researchers studying the immune response to SARS-CoV-2, is where the repertoires were released. The material from the prospective study consisted of cDNA or gDNA derived from T cells, B-cell-depleted T cells, or PBMCs. Where available, HLA class I and class II types were obtained from metadata supplied by the sample provider rather than from assay-based typing. Subjects who had been exposed to COVID-19, were actively infected with it, or had recovered from it provided the deeply sampled blood TCRbeta repertoires that made up the dataset. General study outcomes and caveats: Clinical and demographic metadata were provided uncurated, with the amount varying by source and participant.

Comments on this clone: Its antigen specificity is not known. There are no base qualities to consult, and no much larger clone falls within one base.

The immunoSEQ Assay, a bias-controlled multiplex PCR, was used to amplify TCRbeta CDR3 regions from genomic DNA. The paper's data handling went like this. Within the assay, amplification of reference gene primers was used to estimate how many nucleated cells each sample contained. To quantify the absolute abundance of each unique TCRbeta CDR3 rearrangement, sequence reads were collapsed and filtered. For each sample, productive Simpson clonality was calculated as the square root of Simpson's diversity index over productive rearrangements. TCRdb re-hosts the immuneACCESS table, in-frame sequences only. Its copies lack some clones; in the studies checked, an unresolved V gene accounts for under half of them, and the cause for the rest is not known. V, J and clone size reflect that table, while D and trimming were determined from the DNA. Here the sample has 25,000 to 30,000 clones; roughly 87% occur a single time. Of the sample, 16% falls within the top ten clones.

Unmatched junction bases come to 11, with V trimmed by 6 bases and J by 0 bases. The CDR3, from cysteine to phenylalanine, totals 17 residues. The kept DNA is CDR3 alone, 51 bases in frame from the first base. In the germline V gene (reference sequence), CDR1 corresponds to WNHNN and CDR2 to SYGVQD. Collaborating institutions collected whole blood in K2EDTA tubes following their own protocols. For TCRbeta analysis, collaborator samples were shipped as frozen whole blood, as isolated PBMCs, or as DNA extracted from either sample type. The V and J segments used are TRBV10-1 and TRBJ1-5; TRBD1 fits 7 bases in the junction. This receptor was identified in a human donor in a cohort sampled during active COVID-19. Material: peripheral blood. The CDR3 reads as follows: CASRKSFDRDSNQPQHF. The DNA sequence is TGCGCCAGCAGAAAAAGCTTTGACAGGGATAGCAATCAGCCCCAGCATTTT.